These 5 T cell receptor beta chains were all obtained from the same sample, sequenced in a study of OX40 agonist ivuxolimab in advanced cancers. TCRdb's copy holds only in-frame clones and misses some; the assay was immunoSEQ multiplex PCR. Of around 60,000 clones listed, around 91% are singletons. The sample consisted of CD4+ or CD8+ T cells sorted from blood, taken in a trial of the OX40 agonist ivuxolimab. The receptors stem from an adult with an advanced solid tumor such as melanoma, head and neck, liver or kidney cancer.

This CDR3 reads CASSLTGIYEQYF. Written as DNA, the CDR3 is TGTGCCAGCAGCTTAACCGGGATCTACGAGCAGTACTTC. The genes are TRBV7-9 and TRBJ2-7, with D maybe TRBD2 (5 bases). Germline CDR1 is SEHNR and CDR2 is FQNEAQ (reference sequence). V shed 2 bases and J shed 3 bases, with 8 bases lying between them. CDR3 length: 13 residues.

The chain couples TRBV7-8 to TRBJ2-1, with D perhaps TRBD1 or TRBD2 (5 bases each). Germline CDR1 SGHVS, CDR2 FQNEAQ. CDR3 size: 15 residues. V lost 7 bases and J lost 8, with 21 bases in between. The CDR3 DNA reads as TGTGCCAGCAAAATACAGGCTAGCCCCAGGGATGAGCAGTTCTTC. It specifies CASKIQASPRDEQFF.

This rearrangement joins TRBV10-2 to TRBJ1-1, with D possibly matching TRBD1 (6 bases). The CDR3 has 14 residues. The V and J ends lost 7 bases and 6 bases respectively, with 18 bases between them. The V gene's germline CDR1 is WSHSY and CDR2 SAAADI. CDR3 coding DNA: TGCGCCAGCAATCTGGGCGGGGGCTTGGCTGAAGCTTTCTTT. Its protein is CASNLGGGLAEAFF.

Only one count was recorded for this clone. The rearrangement joins TRBV19 to TRBJ2-2; TRBD2 agrees at 7 bases. The CDR3 runs to 13 residues. Trimming took 6 bases from V and 6 from J; bases not matched to a gene: 4. Germline CDR1 reads LNHDA; CDR2 reads SQIVND (reference sequence). The chain's CDR3 is CASRVAGAGELFF. The CDR3 nucleotides read TGTGCCAGTAGAGTAGCGGGCGCCGGGGAGCTGTTTTTT.

By share, this clone ranks as medium-sized. In nucleotides, the CDR3 is TGTGCCAGCAGCCTGAGCAGGGAAAATGAGCAGTTCTTC. Translating it yields CASSLSRENEQFF. The chain links TRBV9 to TRBJ2-1, with D perhaps TRBD1 (5 bases). Germline CDR1 reads SGDLS; CDR2 reads YYNGEE. The V end was cut by 4 bases, the J end by 7 bases, with 12 bases between. The CDR3 has 13 amino acids.